This is a list of T cell receptor beta chains from one sample in a study of memory CD4+ T cells and cytomegalovirus serostatus. Only in-frame clones appear in the TCRdb table, and some are missing; sequencing was by immunoSEQ multiplex PCR. This table holds fewer than 35,000 clones, 76% found once. Sequenced: memory CD4+ T cells from blood. Receptors originate from an adult in good health and CMV-seronegative. Both conserved end residues are part of each CDR3. The D gene is left open where the match is weak. Clone size is not always given. Where it is, it says once, few, many or a class for expanded clones.

j_gene: TRBJ1-1
d_gene: NA
abundance: NA
v_gene: TRBV14
CDR3aa: CASSQEGQSTYTEAFF
CDR3nt: TGTGCCAGCAGCCAAGAAGGCCAGTCGACTTACACTGAAGCTTTCTTT

j_gene: TRBJ2-7
d_gene: NA
abundance: once
v_gene: TRBV18
CDR3aa: CASSPSVGPGSEQYF
CDR3nt: TGTGCCAGCTCACCATCCGTGGGTCCTGGGTCCGAGCAGTACTTC

j_gene: TRBJ1-1
d_gene: TRBD1
abundance: NA
v_gene: TRBV7-2
CDR3aa: CASSSQGANTEAFF
CDR3nt: TGTGCCAGCAGCTCACAGGGGGCGAACACTGAAGCTTTCTTT

j_gene: TRBJ2-7
d_gene: NA
abundance: NA
v_gene: TRBV11-3
CDR3aa: CASSLSENYEQYF
CDR3nt: TGTGCCAGCAGCTTATCAGAAAACTACGAGCAGTACTTC

j_gene: TRBJ2-3
d_gene: NA
abundance: NA
v_gene: TRBV6-5
CDR3aa: CATRDPRADTQYF
CDR3nt: TGTGCCACCCGGGACCCCAGGGCGGATACGCAGTATTTT

j_gene: TRBJ1-2
d_gene: NA
abundance: NA
v_gene: TRBV5-1
CDR3aa: CASSLDGGLTSGYTF
CDR3nt: TGCGCCAGCAGCTTGGATGGGGGGCTGACGAGTGGCTACACCTTC

j_gene: TRBJ1-5
d_gene: NA
abundance: few
v_gene: TRBV19
CDR3aa: CASSVQGDSNQPQHF
CDR3nt: TGTGCCAGTAGCGTACAGGGCGATAGCAATCAGCCCCAGCATTTT

j_gene: TRBJ1-3
d_gene: TRBD1
abundance: NA
v_gene: TRBV19
CDR3aa: CASQRDRYSGNTIYF
CDR3nt: TGTGCCTCCCAGAGGGACAGGTACTCTGGAAACACCATATATTTT

j_gene: TRBJ2-1
d_gene: TRBD2
abundance: NA
v_gene: TRBV4-3
CDR3aa: CASSQDMIASGVHREQFF
CDR3nt: TGCGCCAGCAGCCAAGATATGATAGCTAGCGGGGTCCATCGGGAGCAGTTCTTC

j_gene: TRBJ2-5
d_gene: TRBD1
abundance: NA
v_gene: TRBV5-1
CDR3aa: CASAIADRGQETQYF
CDR3nt: TGCGCCAGCGCTATCGCCGACAGGGGCCAAGAGACCCAGTACTTC

j_gene: TRBJ2-2
d_gene: NA
abundance: NA
v_gene: TRBV11-2
CDR3aa: CASSLGPRGGTGELFF
CDR3nt: TGTGCCAGCAGCTTAGGGCCCAGGGGAGGGACCGGGGAGCTGTTTTTT

j_gene: TRBJ2-3
d_gene: TRBD2
abundance: NA
v_gene: TRBV5-8
CDR3aa: CASSSRRGGAGDTQYF
CDR3nt: TGTGCCAGCAGCTCACGTCGCGGGGGGGCCGGAGATACGCAGTATTTT

j_gene: TRBJ2-3
d_gene: TRBD2
abundance: NA
v_gene: TRBV9
CDR3aa: CASSLRLAGSTDTQYF
CDR3nt: TGTGCCAGCAGCCTCCGACTAGCTGGGAGCACAGATACGCAGTATTTT

j_gene: TRBJ1-1
d_gene: NA
abundance: few
v_gene: TRBV21-1
CDR3aa: CASSRDRYTEAFF
CDR3nt: TGTGCCAGCAGCCGGGACAGATACACTGAAGCTTTCTTT

j_gene: TRBJ2-7
d_gene: TRBD2
abundance: NA
v_gene: TRBV10-3
CDR3aa: CAISRGGLYSGYEQYF
CDR3nt: TGTGCCATCAGTCGCGGGGGGCTGTATTCGGGCTACGAGCAGTACTTC

j_gene: TRBJ2-3
d_gene: TRBD1
abundance: NA
v_gene: TRBV19
CDR3aa: CASSIAGTGGAGQYF
CDR3nt: TGTGCCAGTAGTATCGCCGGGACAGGGGGCGCCGGACAGTATTTT

j_gene: TRBJ2-2
d_gene: TRBD2
abundance: NA
v_gene: TRBV28
CDR3aa: CASSQSGRATGELFF
CDR3nt: TGTGCCAGCAGTCAGAGCGGGAGAGCCACCGGGGAGCTGTTTTTT

j_gene: TRBJ1-2
d_gene: NA
abundance: few
v_gene: TRBV7-9
CDR3aa: CASSLGVSGGFGYTF
CDR3nt: TGTGCCAGCAGCTTAGGCGTGTCTGGGGGCTTCGGATACACCTTC

j_gene: TRBJ1-1
d_gene: NA
abundance: NA
v_gene: TRBV28
CDR3aa: CASSLWRSEAFF
CDR3nt: TGTGCCAGCAGTTTATGGCGGAGTGAAGCTTTCTTT

j_gene: TRBJ2-7
d_gene: TRBD1
abundance: once
v_gene: TRBV5-4
CDR3aa: CASSSGTGKNEQYF
CDR3nt: TGTGCCAGCAGCTCGGGGACAGGGAAAAACGAGCAGTACTTC

j_gene: TRBJ2-1
d_gene: TRBD2
abundance: NA
v_gene: TRBV12-5
CDR3aa: CASGLDGTSGGNNEQFF
CDR3nt: TGTGCTAGTGGTTTGGACGGGACTAGCGGGGGAAACAATGAGCAGTTCTTC

j_gene: TRBJ2-3
d_gene: NA
abundance: once
v_gene: TRBV25-1
CDR3aa: CASRQGGGDTQYF
CDR3nt: TGTGCCAGCAGGCAGGGTGGTGGAGATACGCAGTATTTT